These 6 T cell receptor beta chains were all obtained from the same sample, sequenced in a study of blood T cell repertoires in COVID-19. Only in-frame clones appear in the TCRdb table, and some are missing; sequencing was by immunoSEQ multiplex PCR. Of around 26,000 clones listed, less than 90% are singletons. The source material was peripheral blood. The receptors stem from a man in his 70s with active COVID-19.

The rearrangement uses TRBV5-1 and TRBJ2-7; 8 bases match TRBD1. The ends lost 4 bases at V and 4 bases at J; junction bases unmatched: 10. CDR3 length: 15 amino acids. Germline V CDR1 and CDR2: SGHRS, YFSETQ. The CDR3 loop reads CASSPRTGSLYEQYF. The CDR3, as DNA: TGCGCCAGCAGCCCGCGGACAGGGTCCCTTTACGAGCAGTACTTC. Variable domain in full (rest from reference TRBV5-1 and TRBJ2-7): KAGVTQTPRYLIKTRGQQVTLSCSPISGHRSVSWYQQTPGQGLQFLFEYFSETQRNKGNFPGRFSGRQFSNSRSEMNVSTLELGDSALYLCASSPRTGSLYEQYFGPGTRLTVT.

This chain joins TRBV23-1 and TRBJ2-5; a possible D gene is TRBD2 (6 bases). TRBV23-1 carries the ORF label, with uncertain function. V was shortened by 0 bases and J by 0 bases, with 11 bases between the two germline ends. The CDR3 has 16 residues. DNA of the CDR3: TGCGCCAGCAGTCAATCGAAGGAGGGGTACCAAGAGACCCAGTACTTC. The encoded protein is CASSQSKEGYQETQYF.

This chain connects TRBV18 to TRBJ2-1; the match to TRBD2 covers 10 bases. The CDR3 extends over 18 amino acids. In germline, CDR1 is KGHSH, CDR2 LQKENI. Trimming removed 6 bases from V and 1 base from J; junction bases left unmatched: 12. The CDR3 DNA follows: TGTGCCAGCTCCCCCCCGGGTAGCGGGGGGCCATCCTACAATGAGCAGTTCTTC. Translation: CASSPPGSGGPSYNEQFF.

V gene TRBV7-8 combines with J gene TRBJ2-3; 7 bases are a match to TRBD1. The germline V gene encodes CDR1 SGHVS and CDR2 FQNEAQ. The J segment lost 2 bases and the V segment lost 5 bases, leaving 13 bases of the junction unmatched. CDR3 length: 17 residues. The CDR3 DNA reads TGTGCCAGCAGCCCGGGACAGCGAAACCGGAACACAGATACGCAGTATTTT. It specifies CASSPGQRNRNTDTQYF.

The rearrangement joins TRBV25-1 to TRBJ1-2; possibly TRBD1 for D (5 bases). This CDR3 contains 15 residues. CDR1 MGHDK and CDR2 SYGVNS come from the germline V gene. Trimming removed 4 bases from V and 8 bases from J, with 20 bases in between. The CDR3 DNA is TGTGCCAGCAGTGGACAGAAAGTGGGGTGGGGCGGCTACACCTTC. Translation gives CASSGQKVGWGGYTF.

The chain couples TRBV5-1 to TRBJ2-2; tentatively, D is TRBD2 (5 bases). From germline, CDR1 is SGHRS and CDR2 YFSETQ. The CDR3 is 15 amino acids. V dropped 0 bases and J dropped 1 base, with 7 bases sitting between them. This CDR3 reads CASSLAGRNTGELFF. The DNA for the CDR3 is TGCGCCAGCAGCTTGGCGGGGAGGAACACCGGGGAGCTGTTTTTT.